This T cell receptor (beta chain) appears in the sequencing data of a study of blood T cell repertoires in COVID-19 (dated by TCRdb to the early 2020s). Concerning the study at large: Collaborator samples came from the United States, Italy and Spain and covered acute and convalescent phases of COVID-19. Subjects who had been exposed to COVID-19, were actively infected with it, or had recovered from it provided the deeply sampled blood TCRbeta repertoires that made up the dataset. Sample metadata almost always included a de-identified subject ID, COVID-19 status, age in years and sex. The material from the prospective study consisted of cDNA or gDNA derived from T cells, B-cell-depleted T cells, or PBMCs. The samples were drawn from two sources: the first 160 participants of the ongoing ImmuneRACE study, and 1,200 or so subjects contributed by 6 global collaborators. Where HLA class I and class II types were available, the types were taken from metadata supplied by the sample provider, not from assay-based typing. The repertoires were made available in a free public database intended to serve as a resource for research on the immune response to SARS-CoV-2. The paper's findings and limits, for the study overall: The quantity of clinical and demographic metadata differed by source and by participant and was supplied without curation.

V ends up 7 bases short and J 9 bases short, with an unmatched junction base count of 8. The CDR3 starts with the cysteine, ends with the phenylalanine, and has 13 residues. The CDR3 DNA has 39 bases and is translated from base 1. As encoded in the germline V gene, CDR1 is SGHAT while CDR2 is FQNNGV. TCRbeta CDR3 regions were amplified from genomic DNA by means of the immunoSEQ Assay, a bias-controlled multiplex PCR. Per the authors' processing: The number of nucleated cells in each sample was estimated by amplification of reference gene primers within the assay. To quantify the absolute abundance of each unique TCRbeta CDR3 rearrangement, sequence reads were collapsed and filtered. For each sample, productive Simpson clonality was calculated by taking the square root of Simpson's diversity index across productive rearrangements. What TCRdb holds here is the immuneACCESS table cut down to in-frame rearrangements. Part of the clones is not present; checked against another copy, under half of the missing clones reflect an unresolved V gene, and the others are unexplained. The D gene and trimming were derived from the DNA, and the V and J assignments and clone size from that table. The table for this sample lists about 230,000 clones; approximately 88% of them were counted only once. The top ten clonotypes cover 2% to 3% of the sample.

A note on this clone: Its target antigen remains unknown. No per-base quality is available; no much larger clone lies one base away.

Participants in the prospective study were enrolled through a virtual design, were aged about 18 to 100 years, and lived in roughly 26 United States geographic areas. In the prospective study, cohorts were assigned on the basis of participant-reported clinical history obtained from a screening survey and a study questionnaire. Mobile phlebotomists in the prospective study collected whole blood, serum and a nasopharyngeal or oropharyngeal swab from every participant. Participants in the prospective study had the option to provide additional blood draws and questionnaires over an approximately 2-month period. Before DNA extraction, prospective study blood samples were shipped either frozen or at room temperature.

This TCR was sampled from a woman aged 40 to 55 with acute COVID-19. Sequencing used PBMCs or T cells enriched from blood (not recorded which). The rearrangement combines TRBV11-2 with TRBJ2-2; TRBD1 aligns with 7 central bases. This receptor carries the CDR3 CASTRGFYWELFF. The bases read TGTGCCAGCACCAGGGGGTTCTACTGGGAGCTGTTTTTT.